This TCR beta chain emerged from a study of T cell responses to AZD1222 COVID-19 vaccine. Only in-frame clones appear in the TCRdb table, and some are missing; sequencing was by immunoSEQ multiplex PCR. This table has about 200,000 clones, 85% to 95% appearing once. With 5 bases clipped from V and 3 bases from J, the junction kept 25 bases outside the gene matches. From germline, CDR1 is SSHAT and CDR2 FNYEAQ (reference sequence). The CDR3 loop spans 21 amino acids. Regarding this clone: Its antigen remains unidentified.

Study-level results: The breadth and depth of Spike-specific TCRs increased once two AZD1222 doses had been given. The reported proportion of spike-specific TCRs targeting unmutated variant regions was nearly half. White British donors predominated, females outnumbered males, and clonal diversity was possibly underestimated. The CD4 TCRs associated with vaccination extended across spike and predominated at 160-218 and 743-854.

This clonotype was obtained from an adult in good health. This chain uses TRBV7-7 with TRBJ2-5; 9 bases are shared with TRBD1. The sample in question was peripheral blood, obtained on day 0 of AZD1222 vaccination. CDR3 sequence (DNA): TGTGCCAGCAGCCCTCTCTCGGACAGGGGTAATTGGAGAGTGGAAAAAGAGACCCAGTACTTC. Translation gives CASSPLSDRGNWRVEKETQYF.